This is a list of T cell receptor beta chains from one sample in a study of T cell changes during pregnancy in multiple sclerosis. Sequenced by immunoSEQ multiplex PCR; TCRdb stores in-frame clones only, minus some. This sample has about 92,000 clones, with roughly 90% found just once. The input for sequencing was peripheral blood, taken in the first trimester of pregnancy. The receptors shown here come from a female donor with multiple sclerosis, enrolled in a pregnancy study. The CDR3 runs from the conserved cysteine through the conserved F or W. A D gene is named only where the DNA matches it firmly. Clone size, where shown, is once, few, many, or a class for clones that have expanded.

>TRBV15|TRBD1|15|TRBJ1-2|.
TGTGCCACCAGCTTACGACAGGGTGGAAACTATGGCTACACCTTC
CATSLRQGGNYGYTF
>TRBV19|.|13|TRBJ1-2|.
TGTGCCAGTAGTATACAGGATAACTATGGCTACACCTTC
CASSIQDNYGYTF
>TRBV7-3|TRBD1|14|TRBJ1-2|.
TGTGCCAGCATCCACTGGACAGGGGACGATGGCTACACCTTC
CASIHWTGDDGYTF
>TRBV27|.|13|TRBJ2-5|.
TGTGCCAGCAGTCTTCAGGGTCGAGAGACCCAGTACTTC
CASSLQGRETQYF
>TRBV27|TRBD1|17|TRBJ1-2|.
TGTGCCAGCAGTTTATCGACCCCGGGACAGGGCTTCTATGGCTACACCTTC
CASSLSTPGQGFYGYTF
>TRBV7-2|.|15|TRBJ2-1|.
TGTGCCAGCAGCTCGACTTACCTTTCCTACAATGAGCAGTTCTTC
CASSSTYLSYNEQFF
>TRBV7-9|TRBD1|14|TRBJ1-1|.
TGTGCCAGCAGCTTTGGCAGGGGGCTGACTGAAGCTTTCTTT
CASSFGRGLTEAFF
>TRBV15|.|12|TRBJ1-2|.
TGTGCCACCAGCAGGGACACTTATGGCTACACCTTC
CATSRDTYGYTF
>TRBV25-1|.|13|TRBJ1-4|once
TGTGCCAGCAGTGACCCAGTCTCTGAAAAACTGTTTTTT
CASSDPVSEKLFF
>TRBV29-1|.|14|TRBJ2-2|.
TGCAGCGTTCGGGGGAGGGGGGGCACCGGGGAGCTGTTTTTT
CSVRGRGGTGELFF
>TRBV30|.|13|TRBJ1-1|few
TGTGCCTGGAGTGGTGACAGCCGCCTTGAAGCTTTCTTT
CAWSGDSRLEAFF
>TRBV18|.|17|TRBJ2-1|.
TGTGCCAGCTCACCACCGGGCATGGCGGGATCCTACAATGAGCAGTTCTTC
CASSPPGMAGSYNEQFF
>TRBV7-8|.|12|TRBJ2-1|.
TGTGCCAGCAGCAAAGACTCCTACCTCTCGGTCTTC
CASSKDSYLSVF
>TRBV25-1|TRBD2|15|TRBJ2-7|.
TGTGCCAGCAGCGACCGGGGGGGAGAGGTCTACGAGCAGTACTTC
CASSDRGGEVYEQYF
>TRBV7-9|.|14|TRBJ1-2|.
TGTGCCAGCAGCGCGAACCAGTGGAGGTATGGCTACACCTTC
CASSANQWRYGYTF
>TRBV4-1|TRBD1|14|TRBJ2-5|.
TGCGCCAGCAGCCTCGACAGGGGTTTGGAGACCCAGTACTTC
CASSLDRGLETQYF
>TRBV20-1|.|11|TRBJ2-7|once
TGCAGTGCAAACAGGGACTACGAGCAGTACTTC
CSANRDYEQYF
>TRBV10-1|TRBD1|16|TRBJ2-7|.
TGCGCCAGCAGTGACCTTGCGACAGGGGGCGGCTACGAGCAGTACTTC
CASSDLATGGGYEQYF
>TRBV5-1|TRBD1|13|TRBJ2-7|.
TGCGCCAGCAGCTTCGGGACAGCCTACGAGCAGTACTTC
CASSFGTAYEQYF
>TRBV5-1|.|14|TRBJ1-4|.
TGCGCCAGCAGCTTTGTCAGCGGTAATGAAAAACTGTTTTTT
CASSFVSGNEKLFF
>TRBV30|.|13|TRBJ1-2|.
TGTGCCTGGAGTGCCCCGGGGATAGGGGGCTACACCTTC
CAWSAPGIGGYTF
>TRBV9|TRBD2|15|TRBJ2-2|.
TGTGCCAGCAGCGGACGGACTAGCGGGAGAGGGGAGCTGTTTTTT
CASSGRTSGRGELFF
>TRBV19|TRBD2|19|TRBJ2-3|.
TGTGCCAGTAGGGCTTTAGGGACTAGCGGGAGCGTTCGGACAGATACGCAGTATTTT
CASRALGTSGSVRTDTQYF
>TRBV4-1|TRBD2|15|TRBJ2-7|.
TGCGCCAGCAGCCAAGTAACTAGCGGGAGGGACGAGCAGTACTTC
CASSQVTSGRDEQYF
>TRBV6-4|.|14|TRBJ2-3|.
TGTGCCAGCAGTGAATACGGGGGAAAAGATACGCAGTATTTT
CASSEYGGKDTQYF
>TRBV19|.|14|TRBJ1-4|.
TGTGCCAGTAAGGGCGGGAGAACTAATGAAAAACTGTTTTTT
CASKGGRTNEKLFF
>TRBV19|.|14|TRBJ2-3|.
TGTGCCAGTACATCCAGCGGGCACACAGATACGCAGTATTTT
CASTSSGHTDTQYF
>TRBV28|TRBD1|15|TRBJ2-7|.
TGTGCCAGCAGATTTGCCGGGACAGGGGCCTACGAGCAGTACTTC
CASRFAGTGAYEQYF
>TRBV27|TRBD1|16|TRBJ2-7|.
TGTGCCAGCAGTTTGGGACAGGGTCTTACCCTTGGAGAGCAGTACTTC
CASSLGQGLTLGEQYF
>TRBV19|.|13|TRBJ2-7|.
TGTGCCAGTAGTAGGGGGGATTCCTACGAGCAGTACTTC
CASSRGDSYEQYF
>TRBV19|TRBD2|15|TRBJ2-7|.
TGTGCCAGTAGTAAAGCCGGACTAGCGGGAAACGAGCAGTACTTC
CASSKAGLAGNEQYF
>TRBV15|.|14|TRBJ1-1|.
TGTGCCACCAGCAGAGCAGGCACGGCGACTGAAGCTTTCTTT
CATSRAGTATEAFF
>TRBV27|.|14|TRBJ2-2|.
TGTGCCAGCAGCCCAGGGCCCAACACCGGGGAGCTGTTTTTT
CASSPGPNTGELFF
>TRBV10-1|TRBD1|17|TRBJ1-2|.
TGCGCCAGCAGTGAGTCGACTTTGGGGACAGGGCCATTGGGCTACACCTTC
CASSESTLGTGPLGYTF
>TRBV5-1|.|13|TRBJ1-1|.
TGCGCCAGCAGCCTTCTACAGTACACTGAAGCTTTCTTT
CASSLLQYTEAFF
>TRBV4-1|TRBD1|14|TRBJ1-2|.
TGCGCCAGCAGCCAAGATGGGGACAGCTACGGCTACACCTTC
CASSQDGDSYGYTF
>TRBV5-1|TRBD1|14|TRBJ1-1|.
TGCGCCAGCAGCTTTGACAGGGGTAACACTGAAGCTTTCTTT
CASSFDRGNTEAFF
>TRBV6-6|.|11|TRBJ2-7|.
TGTGCCAGCAGTTCCTCTCGGGAGCAGTACTTC
CASSSSREQYF
>TRBV11-2|.|14|TRBJ2-7|.
TGTGCCAGCAGCTTAGGCCGGGACATCTACGAGCAGTACTTC
CASSLGRDIYEQYF
>TRBV6-5|TRBD1|15|TRBJ1-1|.
TGTGCCAGCAGTCCAGCCGGGACAGGGAACACTGAAGCTTTCTTT
CASSPAGTGNTEAFF
>TRBV7-6|.|13|TRBJ1-2|.
TGTGCCAGCAGCCAAGGGGGGGGCTATGGCTACACCTTC
CASSQGGGYGYTF
>TRBV7-8|.|14|TRBJ2-1|.
TGTGCCAGCAGGGGCCTACCTCCCTACAATGAGCAGTTCTTC
CASRGLPPYNEQFF
>TRBV19|.|13|TRBJ1-1|.
TGTGCCAGTACTTGGCAGGGGAACACTGAAGCTTTCTTT
CASTWQGNTEAFF
>TRBV30|TRBD2|16|TRBJ2-1|.
TGTGCCTGGAGTGTAAGAAATAGCGGGAGTTGGGGTGAGCAGTTCTTC
CAWSVRNSGSWGEQFF
>TRBV7-2|TRBD1|15|TRBJ1-2|once
TGTGCCAGCAGCTTAGTGGGACAGCGAGGAGGTGGCTACACCTTC
CASSLVGQRGGGYTF
>TRBV18|TRBD1|14|TRBJ1-2|.
TGTGCCAGCTCACGGGGGGACAGGAACTATGGCTACACCTTC
CASSRGDRNYGYTF
>TRBV6-1|.|14|TRBJ1-1|.
TGTGCCAGCAGTGAAGGTTTTAGGAGGACTGAAGCTTTCTTT
CASSEGFRRTEAFF
>TRBV5-1|TRBD2|19|TRBJ2-3|once
TGCGCCAGCAGCTCACTAGCGGGAGGGCCCTCCACACACACAGATACGCAGTATTTT
CASSSLAGGPSTHTDTQYF
>TRBV9|TRBD2|14|TRBJ2-7|.
TGTGCCAGCAGCGTCGGGACTAGCGGCTACGAGCAGTACTTC
CASSVGTSGYEQYF
>TRBV2|TRBD2|15|TRBJ2-5|.
TGTGCCAGCACGATGGGACTAGCGAGAAAAGAGACCCAGTACTTC
CASTMGLARKETQYF